The 26 T cell receptor beta chains reported below all come from one sample, sequenced in a study of CD4 T cells in relation to SARS-CoV-2 and coronaviruses. Unexposed donor CD4+ T cells date from about 2011-2018, before the COVID-19 pandemic. The cells were cultured for approximately ten days before CD4+ T cells were isolated. Repertoires were generated with immunoSEQ multiplex PCR, while TCRdb's copy carries only in-frame clones and drops some. In the table there are under 15,000 clones, less than 70% of which are singletons. Their antigens remain unidentified. Sequenced: CD4+ T cells from PBMCs, cultured in vitro. These receptors were collected from a human donor in good health.

The rearrangement uses TRBV18 and TRBJ2-7; a weak D match, TRBD2 (6 bases). The CDR3 spans 17 residues. CDR1 and CDR2 from the germline V gene are KGHSH and LQKENI. V was trimmed by 3 bases and J by 1 base, leaving 19 bases between them. CDR3 amino acids: CASSPRESAPISYEQYF. As DNA, the CDR3 is TGTGCCAGCTCACCGCGGGAATCGGCTCCAATTTCCTACGAGCAGTACTTC.

This clone was counted a single time. The chain uses TRBV9 and TRBJ2-1; no reliable D call. The CDR3 is 15 residues long. Germline V gene lookup returns CDR1 SGDLS and CDR2 YYNGEE. With 0 bases removed from V and 1 base from J, the gap between germline ends came to 8 bases. The CDR3 sequence is CASSVGGDSYNEQFF. The CDR3, as DNA: TGTGCCAGCAGCGTAGGTGGGGATTCCTACAATGAGCAGTTCTTC.

This rearrangement joins TRBV7-3 to TRBJ2-1, with 7 bases matching TRBD2. The V segment lost 1 base and the J segment 5 bases; nucleotides outside the gene matches: 5. CDR1 is SGHTA and CDR2 is FQGTGA in the germline V gene. The CDR3 totals 15 residues. The CDR3 region is CASSLRLAANNEQFF. CDR3 sequence (DNA): TGTGCCAGCAGCTTAAGGCTAGCGGCCAACAATGAGCAGTTCTTC.

The chain links TRBV5-1 to TRBJ1-1; 9 bases line up with TRBD1. This CDR3 is built from 14 residues. Germline values: CDR1 SGHRS, CDR2 YFSETQ. Trimming cost V 5 bases and J 4 bases; bases outside gene matches: 6. CDR3 loop: CASRATGGSTEAFF. The CDR3, as DNA: TGCGCCAGCAGGGCGACAGGGGGAAGCACTGAAGCTTTCTTT.

This sequence joins TRBV21-1 and TRBJ2-1. TRBV21-1 is listed as a pseudogene. The CDR3 contains 18 residues. CDR3 residues: CASSKALVGKSAYNEQFF. DNA for the CDR3: TGTGCCAGCAGCAAAGCGCTTGTGGGGAAGAGTGCCTACAATGAGCAGTTCTTC.

This clone was seen once. The chain carries TRBV6-4 and TRBJ2-5, with D perhaps TRBD1 (8 bases). The CDR3 has 18 residues. The germline gives CDR1 MRHNA, CDR2 SNTAGT. V lost 0 bases to trimming and J lost 9 bases, with 26 bases between them. The CDR3 DNA is TGTGCCAGCAGTGACTCGAAAGCGGGGACAGGTCCAAACGGGGCCCAGTACTTC. This sequence encodes CASSDSKAGTGPNGAQYF.

V and J are TRBV9 and TRBJ1-5; D gene unclear. Germline V gene sequence: CDR1 SGDLS, CDR2 YYNGEE. The V end lost 0 bases, the J end lost 0 bases, and 4 bases lay between the germline ends. The CDR3 sequence is 14 residues long. The CDR3 nucleotides read TGTGCCAGCAGCGTAGACCATAGCAATCAGCCCCAGCATTTT. This codes for CASSVDHSNQPQHF.

This clone was recorded once. The chain links TRBV27 to TRBJ1-1, with D perhaps matching TRBD1 (6 bases). Trimming took 9 bases from V and 4 from J, leaving 15 bases between them. From germline, CDR1 is MNHEY and CDR2 SMNVEV (reference sequence). The CDR3 totals 13 residues. The CDR3 is CASRGGGATEAFF. The CDR3 nucleotides read TGTGCCAGTCGAGGGGGAGGCGCCACTGAAGCTTTCTTT.

This chain joins TRBV10-1 and TRBJ2-7; D not resolved. V shed 10 bases and J shed 7 bases, with 14 bases lying between them. Germline lookup yields CDR1 WNHNN and CDR2 SYGVQD (reference sequence). The CDR3 is made up of 11 amino acids. The CDR3 bases are TGCGCCATCCGCTCGATGGGGGAGCAGTACTTC. Its protein is CAIRSMGEQYF.

This chain connects TRBV3-1 (or the pseudogene TRBV3-2) to TRBJ1-2; D perhaps matches TRBD1 (6 bases). Germline V CDR1 and CDR2: LGHDT, YNNKEL (reference sequence). The CDR3 has 13 residues. The V and J ends lost 4 bases and 8 bases respectively, with 14 bases between them. The CDR3 here is CASSLLGAKGYTF. CDR3 in DNA: TGTGCCAGCAGCCTCCTGGGGGCGAAGGGCTACACCTTC.

This clone has a handful of counts. The rearrangement links TRBV10-3 to TRBJ1-1; D gene unclear. V gave up 4 bases and J gave up 1 base, with 13 bases separating them. The CDR3 contains 15 residues. The germline V gene has CDR1 ENHRY and CDR2 SYGVKD. CDR3 sequence: CAISGGGAGNTEAFF. As DNA, the CDR3 is TGTGCCATCAGTGGCGGTGGTGCGGGGAACACTGAAGCTTTCTTT.

This clone came up a few times. This chain connects TRBV9 to TRBJ1-3; D unclear. The CDR3 has 13 residues. From germline, CDR1 is SGDLS and CDR2 YYNGEE. V was trimmed by 0 bases and J by 3 bases, leaving 4 bases between them. CDR3: CASSVDVGNTIYF. CDR3 in DNA: TGTGCCAGCAGCGTAGATGTTGGAAACACCATATATTTT.

Only one count was recorded for this clone. The CDR3 DNA sequence: TGTGCCAGCAGCTCGCTGACAGGGAGGGTGTACGAGCAGTACTTC. It encodes CASSSLTGRVYEQYF. V is TRBV7-9 and J is TRBJ2-7; tentatively, D is TRBD1 or TRBD2 (7 bases each). This CDR3 has 15 residues. Per germline, CDR1 SEHNR and CDR2 FQNEAQ (reference sequence). The ends were cut back, 4 bases at V and 4 bases at J, with 17 bases in the middle.

This clone is labeled as large. The J gene is TRBJ2-7, the V gene TRBV5-6, with 7 bases aligning to TRBD1. Per germline, CDR1 SGHDT and CDR2 YYEEEE. The CDR3 contains 16 residues. V dropped 3 bases and J dropped 5; count of bases not matched to a gene: 14. In DNA form, the CDR3 reads TGTGCCAGCAGCTCCCTCAGGGGGAGAGATCTTAACGAGCAGTACTTC. Its translation: CASSSLRGRDLNEQYF. Drawing the rest from reference TRBV5-6 and TRBJ2-7, the complete variable domain is DAGVTQSPTHLIKTRGQQVTLRCSPKSGHDTVSWYQQALGQGPQFIFQYYEEEERQRGNFPDRFSGHQFPNYSSELNVNALLLGDSALYLCASSSLRGRDLNEQYFGPGTRLTVT.

The chain couples TRBV6-5 to TRBJ1-1; 8 bases line up with TRBD1. The length of the CDR3 is 13 residues. Trimming took 5 bases from V and 5 from J; bases not matched to a gene: 4. Germline V gene lookup returns CDR1 MNHEY and CDR2 SVGAGI. CDR3 in DNA: TGTGCCAGCAGTATACAGGGGGATACTGAAGCTTTCTTT. This translates into CASSIQGDTEAFF.

This clone was counted only a few times. V is TRBV5-4 and J is TRBJ1-1; 8 bases map to TRBD1. Trimming took 0 bases from V and 5 from J; bases not matched to a gene: 3. Germline V gene data show CDR1 as SGHNT and CDR2 as YYREEE (reference sequence). The CDR3 loop spans 14 amino acids. CDR3 sequence (DNA): TGTGCCAGCAGCTTGGATCAGGGGGCAACTGAAGCTTTCTTT. Protein sequence: CASSLDQGATEAFF.

As DNA, the CDR3 is TGTGCCAGCAGCTTATCTAGCGGGTCGCAAGAGACCCAGTACTTC. It yields the protein CASSLSSGSQETQYF. The chain joins TRBV11-2 to TRBJ2-5; TRBD2 matches 8 bases. The CDR3 spans 15 residues. Germline values: CDR1 SGHAT, CDR2 FQNNGV. The V and J ends lost 2 bases and 2 bases, in that order; junction bases with no gene match: 4.

V gene TRBV10-3 combines with J gene TRBJ1-2; a weak D match, TRBD1 (5 bases). V lost 4 bases, J lost 0 bases, and 9 bases lay in between. The CDR3 is 14 residues long. CDR1 is ENHRY and CDR2 is SYGVKD in the germline V gene. The CDR3 protein is CAISGTGANYGYTF. In DNA, the CDR3 is TGTGCCATCAGTGGAACAGGAGCTAACTATGGCTACACCTTC.

By share of the sample, this clone is medium-sized. The chain links TRBV18 to TRBJ1-1, with 9 bases matching TRBD1. V gave up 3 bases and J gave up 1 base; unmatched junction bases: 6. Germline V gene data show CDR1 as KGHSH and CDR2 as LQKENI. This CDR3 is 16 amino acids long. As DNA, the CDR3 is TGTGCCAGCTCACCTAAGACAGGGGGTTGGAACACTGAAGCTTTCTTT. As protein: CASSPKTGGWNTEAFF.

The chain joins TRBV28 to TRBJ1-5; D unresolved. The CDR3 has 17 residues. Trimming removed 7 bases from V and 2 bases from J, with 21 bases in between. Germline lookup yields CDR1 MDHEN and CDR2 SYDVKM. CDR3 residues: CASTNRKARHGNQPQHF. The CDR3 coding sequence is TGTGCCAGCACCAATCGGAAGGCTCGTCATGGCAATCAGCCCCAGCATTTT.

This sequence joins TRBV19 and TRBJ1-1; TRBD1 might be the D (5 bases). V was clipped by 5 bases and J by 1 base, with 8 bases between them. In germline, CDR1 is LNHDA, CDR2 SQIVND (reference sequence). This CDR3 spans 13 amino acids. The CDR3, as DNA: TGTGCCAGTAGTGTCGACAGGAACACTGAAGCTTTCTTT. This gives the protein CASSVDRNTEAFF. Filled out from reference TRBV19 and TRBJ1-1, the complete variable domain reads DGGITQSPKYLFRKEGQNVTLSCEQNLNHDAMYWYRQDPGQGLRLIYYSQIVNDFQKGDIAEGYSVSREKKESFPLTVTSAQKNPTAFYLCASSVDRNTEAFFGQGTRLTVV.

J is TRBJ1-2 and V is TRBV6-5, with unresolved D. The CDR3 sequence is 15 residues long. The germline CDR1 and CDR2 sequences are MNHEY and SVGAGI. With 0 bases removed from V and 6 bases from J, the gap between germline ends came to 14 bases. CDR3 nucleotide sequence: TGTGCCAGCAGTTACTCGTATCTCCTAGAGGATGGCTACACCTTC. Amino acid sequence: CASSYSYLLEDGYTF.

The V and J genes are TRBV2 and TRBJ1-2, with D uncertain. The V and J ends lost 8 bases and 5 bases respectively, with 18 bases between them. Germline CDR1 reads SNHLY; CDR2 reads FYNNEI. The CDR3 has 14 amino acids. CDR3 nucleotide sequence: TGTGCCAGCGGCCTGCACAGACCAACTTATGGCTACACCTTC. Translating gives CASGLHRPTYGYTF.

The rearrangement uses TRBV6-6 and TRBJ2-3, with no clear D. V gave up 5 bases and J gave up 5 bases, with 5 bases separating them. This CDR3 has 11 residues. Germline V gene lookup returns CDR1 MNHNY and CDR2 SVGAGI (reference sequence). In nucleotides, the CDR3 is TGTGCCAGCAGTAATCTAGATACGCAGTATTTT. Translation: CASSNLDTQYF.

This CDR3 is CASSFGTRDTQYF. CDR3 DNA: TGTGCCAGCAGCTTTGGTACCAGAGATACGCAGTATTTT. The chain employs TRBV7-2 and TRBJ2-3; no definite D call. Germline V lookup: CDR1 SGHTA, CDR2 FQGNSA. CDR3 length equals 13 residues. Between the trimmed V and J ends, which lost 3 bases and 5 bases, there was a span of 9 bases.

The V call is TRBV7-6, the J call TRBJ2-4; a weak D match, TRBD1 (5 bases). V shed 4 bases and J shed 8 bases, with 12 bases lying between them. Germline lookup yields CDR1 SGHVS and CDR2 FNYEAQ. The CDR3 sequence is 13 residues long. The CDR3 coding sequence is TGTGCCAGCAGCTCCAGACAGACGGACATTCAGTACTTC. It is translated as CASSSRQTDIQYF.